What follows are 4 T cell receptor beta chains derived from one specimen sequenced in a study of blood T cell repertoires in COVID-19. Some clones are missing from TCRdb's copy, which holds only in-frame ones; the method was immunoSEQ multiplex PCR. The table has some 50,000 clones, 83% seen once. The sequenced material came from peripheral blood. The receptors shown here come from a man of 80 years or more in a cohort sampled during active COVID-19.

The chain uses TRBV6-4 and TRBJ1-1, with TRBD1 matching over 9 bases. The CDR3 extends over 12 amino acids. CDR1 is MRHNA, CDR2 SNTAGT, per germline. V was clipped by 6 bases and J by 5 bases; unmatched bases: 1. CDR3 sequence reads: CASRDRGTEAFF. The CDR3 bases are TGTGCCAGCAGGGACAGGGGAACTGAAGCTTTCTTT.

This chain joins TRBV5-1 and TRBJ1-2; D perhaps matches TRBD1 (6 bases). Trimming took off 0 bases at V and 4 bases at J, with 16 bases between the two ends. The CDR3 contains 16 residues. Germline-derived CDR1 and CDR2 are SGHRS and YFSETQ. The CDR3 spells CASSLAGSRGSYGYTF. CDR3 DNA sequence: TGCGCCAGCAGCTTGGCCGGATCCAGGGGCTCCTATGGCTACACCTTC.

The chain recombines TRBV24-1 with TRBJ2-1; D is perhaps TRBD2 (6 bases). Germline V CDR1 and CDR2: KGHDR, SFDVKD. The CDR3 has 16 amino acids. V was pared by 4 bases and J by 2 bases, with 14 bases between. The DNA of the CDR3 is TGTGCCACCAGTGACCCCGGGAGTACCCCCTACAATGAGCAGTTCTTC. Protein sequence: CATSDPGSTPYNEQFF.

This clone came up once. The V gene is TRBV3-1 (or the pseudogene TRBV3-2), the J gene TRBJ2-5; perhaps TRBD1 as D (5 bases). The germline gives CDR1 LGHDT, CDR2 YNNKEL (reference sequence). This CDR3 has 14 amino acids. With 0 bases removed from V and 9 bases from J, the gap between germline ends came to 14 bases. CDR3 nucleotide sequence: TGTGCCAGCAGCCAAGATAGGGGATCACGGGCCCAGTACTTC. This gives the protein CASSQDRGSRAQYF.